Following are 15 T cell receptor beta chains from one sample sequenced in a study of CD8+CD57+ T cells in acquired aplastic anemia. According to the study, genomic DNA was the template for TCR beta VDJ and CDR3 profiling. TCRdb independently ran MiXCR on the reads; one entry per CDR3 protein. This table holds 150,000 to 200,000 distinct CDR3 sequences, roughly 50% found once. Patients chosen for sequencing had shown CD8+CD57+ cell expansion by flow cytometry. Sequenced sample: sorted CD4+, CD8+, or CD8+CD57+ T cells (not recorded which) from PBMCs. The receptors originated from a human donor with aplastic anemia.

As regards this clonotype: At one of its ends the junction is not consistent with the germline gene, which may arise from a read error. This chain connects TRBV9 to TRBJ2-3; maybe TRBD2 (6 bases). The CDR3 is 14 amino acids. Germline V gene sequence: CDR1 SGDLS, CDR2 YYNGEE. The CDR3 region is CASSVVTSTDTQYF. In nucleotides, the CDR3 is TGTGCCAGCAGCGTAGTAACTAGCACAGATACGCAATATTTT.

V is TRBV6-5 and J is TRBJ1-6; possible D gene TRBD1, 5 bases. V was trimmed by 0 bases and J by 8 bases, leaving 11 bases between them. This CDR3 is 15 amino acids long. Germline V CDR1 and CDR2: MNHEY, SVGAGI. CDR3 coding DNA: TGTGCCAGCAGTTACTCGAACAGGCTTGATTCACCCCTCCACTTT. Protein product: CASSYSNRLDSPLHF.

The chain recombines TRBV29-1 with TRBJ2-3; D may be TRBD2 (5 bases). Germline V gene data show CDR1 as SQVTM and CDR2 as ANQGSEA. The CDR3 is 12 amino acids. V was clipped by 7 bases and J by 4 bases, with 12 bases between them. The CDR3 nucleotides are TGCAGCGCGAGGGTCCTCCCAGATACGCAGTATTTT. Amino acid sequence: CSARVLPDTQYF.

The J gene is TRBJ1-2, the V gene TRBV4-1, with 7 bases lining up with TRBD1. The CDR3 consists of 13 residues. CDR1 is MGHRA, CDR2 YSYEKL, per germline. V lost 6 bases and J lost 6; bases outside the gene matches: 7. Here the CDR3 DNA reads TGCGCCAGCAGACACCGGGACAGCGATGGCTACACCTTC. As protein: CASRHRDSDGYTF.

Remarks on this clonotype: Relative to the germline gene, one junction end is altered; a read error may explain this. The chain is built from TRBV6-1 and TRBJ1-6, with TRBD1 matching 7 bases. The CDR3 is made up of 14 amino acids. Germline V lookup: CDR1 MNHNS, CDR2 SASEGT. The CDR3 is CAARGGSNNSPLHF. CDR3 DNA: TGTGCCGCCCGAGGGGGCTCCAATAATTCACCCCTCCACTTT.

The chain couples TRBV29-1 to TRBJ2-7, with 7 bases aligning to TRBD1. From germline, CDR1 is SQVTM and CDR2 ANQGSEA. This CDR3 has 14 residues. Trimming removed 6 bases from V and 3 bases from J; junction bases left unmatched: 11. The CDR3 region has the DNA TGCAGCGTCGTTGATAGGGGGCAAGTCTACGAGCAGTACTTC. Translated, it gives CSVVDRGQVYEQYF.

The V gene is TRBV29-1, the J gene TRBJ1-1; D is unclear. This CDR3 has 13 amino acids. Trimming shortened V by 4 bases and J by 4 bases, and 13 bases separated the two germline ends. Per the germline V gene, CDR1 is SQVTM and CDR2 is ANQGSEA. The CDR3 loop reads CSVVETEGTEAFF. Here the CDR3 DNA reads TGCAGCGTTGTAGAGACGGAGGGCACTGAAGCTTTCTTT.

This clonotype is medium-sized within its sample. This chain joins TRBV15 and TRBJ2-7; D is uncertain. This CDR3 has 14 residues. V was cut by 0 bases and J by 5 bases, with 11 bases left in between. Per germline, CDR1 LNHNV and CDR2 YYDKDF (reference sequence). The CDR3 DNA follows: TGTGCCACCAGCAGAGATCAGGTTCTCCACGAGCAGTACTTC. Protein product: CATSRDQVLHEQYF.

The V call is TRBV15, the J call TRBJ1-5; D ambiguous. CDR1 and CDR2 from the germline V gene are LNHNV and YYDKDF (reference sequence). This CDR3 is built from 14 residues. Trimming took off 2 bases at V and 0 bases at J, with 5 bases between the two ends. The CDR3 DNA is TGTGCCACCAGCAGACCATATAGCAATCAGCCCCAGCATTTT. This codes for CATSRPYSNQPQHF.

This rearrangement joins TRBV18 to TRBJ1-4; no firm D call. V was trimmed by 6 bases and J by 0 bases, leaving 11 bases between them. Germline V gene data show CDR1 as KGHSH and CDR2 as LQKENI. The CDR3 runs to 15 residues. In nucleotides, the CDR3 is TGTGCCAGCTCTCCGGACGGCCCAACTAATGAAAAACTGTTTTTT. Its translation: CASSPDGPTNEKLFF.

This chain connects TRBV10-3 to TRBJ2-4; tentatively, D is TRBD2 (6 bases). TRBJ2-7 matches the DNA end more closely, so the J call is doubtful. The CDR3 is made up of 12 amino acids. Germline V CDR1 and CDR2: ENHRY, SYGVKD. The CDR3 DNA is TGTGCCAGCAGCCGTAGCGGAACCGAGCAGTACTTC. It translates to CASSRSGTEQYF.

The chain couples TRBV20-1 to TRBJ1-3; D not resolved. This CDR3 spans 14 amino acids. Germline-derived CDR1 and CDR2 are DFQATT and SNEGSKA (reference sequence). The V end lost 1 base, the J end lost 0 bases, and 7 bases lay between the germline ends. CDR3 coding DNA: TGCAGTGCTAGAGTTGGTTCCTCTGGAAACACCATATATTTT. Its translation is CSARVGSSGNTIYF.

The CDR3 is CATSGAGQWGPGELFF. CDR3 nucleotides: TGTGCCACCAGCGGCGCAGGACAGTGGGGACCCGGGGAGCTGTTTTTT. The chain joins TRBV15 to TRBJ2-2; D is perhaps TRBD1 (6 bases). The CDR3 extends over 16 amino acids. Germline-derived CDR1 and CDR2 are LNHNV and YYDKDF (reference sequence). V lost 5 bases, J lost 6 bases, and 19 bases lay in between. Together with reference TRBV15 and TRBJ2-2, the CDR3 gives the full variable domain: DAMVIQNPRYQVTQFGKPVTLSCSQTLNHNVMYWYQQKSSQAPKLLFHYYDKDFNNEADTPDNFQSRRPNTSFCFLDIRSPGLGDTAMYLCATSGAGQWGPGELFFGEGSRLTVL.

This clonotype was observed at least ten times. The chain employs TRBV9 and TRBJ1-4; the match to TRBD1 covers 10 bases. The CDR3 is 16 residues long. The J segment lost 3 bases and the V segment lost 5 bases, leaving 7 bases of the junction unmatched. The germline V gene has CDR1 SGDLS and CDR2 YYNGEE. CDR3 DNA sequence: TGTGCCAGCAGGGCGGGGACAGGGGTCTCTAATGAAAAACTGTTTTTT. This translates into CASRAGTGVSNEKLFF.

Only a few counts were recorded for this clonotype. V usage is TRBV2 and J usage is TRBJ1-1; 9 bases align to TRBD1. With V trimmed by 10 bases and J by 1 base, 4 bases remained unmatched. The CDR3 is 13 residues long. Germline V CDR1 and CDR2: SNHLY, FYNNEI. This chain's CDR3 is CATTQGANTEAFF. The CDR3, as DNA: TGTGCCACCACACAGGGGGCGAACACTGAAGCTTTCTTT.